These 5 T cell receptor beta chains originate from one sample sequenced in a study of radiation and T cells in renal cell carcinoma. Documented time point: blood 4 weeks post-SBRT, at nephrectomy. Described treatment: 15 Gy SBRT to primary tumor, nephrectomy 4 weeks later. Method: immunoSEQ multiplex PCR; TCRdb's copy keeps in-frame clones and lacks some. The data contain about 78,000 clones, 89% of them singletons. Sequenced material: blood, taken from a patient whose treatment included radiotherapy and nephrectomy. The receptors shown here come from a woman aged 70-85 years with renal cell carcinoma.

The chain links TRBV18 to TRBJ2-3; D gene uncertain. This CDR3 is 12 amino acids long. V lost 4 bases to trimming and J lost 2 bases, with 4 bases between them. Germline-derived CDR1 and CDR2 are KGHSH and LQKENI. The CDR3 here is CASSHNTDTQYF. The DNA of the CDR3 is TGTGCCAGCTCACATAACACAGATACGCAGTATTTT.

The genes are TRBV28 and TRBJ1-2; no reliable D call. CDR3 length: 13 residues. CDR1 MDHEN and CDR2 SYDVKM come from the germline V gene. V gave up 3 bases and J gave up 4 bases, with 9 bases separating them. The CDR3 here is CASSLAVVYGYTF. As DNA, the CDR3 is TGTGCCAGCAGTTTGGCGGTTGTCTATGGCTACACCTTC.

V usage is TRBV7-8 and J usage is TRBJ1-1; TRBD1 is a possible D gene (5 bases). The V gene lost 1 base and the J gene lost 1 base, with 10 bases spanning the gap. CDR1 is SGHVS and CDR2 is FQNEAQ in the germline V gene. This CDR3 contains 15 residues. The CDR3 region is CASSLVQGTNTEAFF. The CDR3 coding sequence is TGTGCCAGCAGCTTAGTCCAGGGAACGAACACTGAAGCTTTCTTT.

The chain recombines TRBV29-1 with TRBJ2-5; no clear D gene. Germline CDR1 SQVTM, CDR2 ANQGSEA. V dropped 4 bases and J dropped 5 bases, with 14 bases sitting between them. CDR3 length equals 13 residues. CDR3 DNA: TGCAGCGTTGTGGCAGGTCGTTCGGAGACCCAGTACTTC. Translating gives CSVVAGRSETQYF.

This clone was counted only a few times. The rearrangement links TRBV5-5 to TRBJ1-3; TRBD1 aligns across 9 bases. V lost 3 bases and J lost 2; bases outside the gene matches: 12. Germline CDR1 and CDR2: SGHKS and YYEKEE (reference sequence). The CDR3 is made up of 18 amino acids. The CDR3 protein is CASSSFGGTGKTGNTIYF. The CDR3 DNA sequence: TGTGCCAGCAGCTCCTTTGGGGGGACAGGGAAAACTGGAAACACCATATATTTT.